Following are 3 T cell receptor beta chains from one sample sequenced in a study of blood T cell repertoires in COVID-19. Here immunoSEQ multiplex PCR was the method, and the copy in TCRdb shows in-frame clones only, minus some. The table includes 180,000 or so clones, 70% to 90% detected once. What was sequenced was peripheral blood. The receptors here all came from a man aged 55 to 70 with acute or convalescent COVID-19.

This chain joins TRBV11-2 and TRBJ2-7; D is undetermined. Germline loops: CDR1 SGHAT, CDR2 FQNNGV. The CDR3 runs 12 residues. The V gene lost 5 bases and the J gene lost 9 bases, with 14 bases spanning the gap. The CDR3 reads CASSAIEVWQYF. CDR3 bases: TGTGCCAGCAGCGCAATCGAGGTATGGCAGTACTTC.

The gene calls are TRBV29-1 and TRBJ1-2, with D uncertain. The CDR3 contains 16 residues. V was clipped by 7 bases and J by 0 bases, with 21 bases between them. Germline loops: CDR1 SQVTM, CDR2 ANQGSEA. The CDR3 loop reads CSAEPWEGRTNYGYTF. CDR3 nucleotides: TGCAGCGCCGAACCTTGGGAGGGCCGTACTAACTATGGCTACACCTTC. The full variable domain, with the rest looked up from reference TRBV29-1 and TRBJ1-2, is SAVISQKPSRDICQRGTSLTIQCQVDSQVTMMFWYRQQPGQSLTLIATANQGSEATYESGFVIDKFPISRPNLTFSTLTVSNMSPEDSSIYLCSAEPWEGRTNYGYTFGSGTRLTVV.

The rearrangement links TRBV2 to TRBJ1-3; no reliable D call. Germline V lookup: CDR1 SNHLY, CDR2 FYNNEI. The CDR3 has 14 amino acids. Between the trimmed V and J ends, which lost 6 bases and 4 bases, there was a span of 13 bases. DNA for the CDR3: TGTGCCAGCAGCTTAACAACAGTGGGAAACACCATATATTTT. It codes for CASSLTTVGNTIYF.